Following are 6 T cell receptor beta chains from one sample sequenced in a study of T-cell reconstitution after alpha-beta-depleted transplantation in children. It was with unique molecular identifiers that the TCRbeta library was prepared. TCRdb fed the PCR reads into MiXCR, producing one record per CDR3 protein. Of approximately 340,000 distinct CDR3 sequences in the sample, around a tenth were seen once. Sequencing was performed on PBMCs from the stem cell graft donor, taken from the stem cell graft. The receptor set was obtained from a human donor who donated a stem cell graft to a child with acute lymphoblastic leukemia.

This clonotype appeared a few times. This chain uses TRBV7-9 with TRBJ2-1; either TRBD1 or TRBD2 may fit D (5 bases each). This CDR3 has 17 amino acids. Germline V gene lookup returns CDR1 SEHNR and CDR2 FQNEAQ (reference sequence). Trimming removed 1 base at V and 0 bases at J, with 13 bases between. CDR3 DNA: TGTGCCAGCAGCTTAGAGAGGGGTGGACGCTCCTACAATGAGCAGTTCTTC. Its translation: CASSLERGGRSYNEQFF.

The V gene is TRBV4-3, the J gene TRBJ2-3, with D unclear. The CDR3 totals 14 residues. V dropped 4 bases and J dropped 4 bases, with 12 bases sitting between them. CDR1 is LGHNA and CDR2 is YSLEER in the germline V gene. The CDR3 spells CASSRELIPDTQYF. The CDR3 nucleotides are TGCGCCAGCAGCCGAGAGTTAATCCCAGATACGCAGTATTTT.

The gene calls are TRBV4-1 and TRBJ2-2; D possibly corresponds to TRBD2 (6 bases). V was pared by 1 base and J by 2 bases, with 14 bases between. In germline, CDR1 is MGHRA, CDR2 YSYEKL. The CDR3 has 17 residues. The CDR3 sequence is CASSQAPPGLNTGELFF. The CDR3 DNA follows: TGCGCCAGCAGCCAAGCCCCACCGGGACTTAACACCGGGGAGCTGTTTTTT.

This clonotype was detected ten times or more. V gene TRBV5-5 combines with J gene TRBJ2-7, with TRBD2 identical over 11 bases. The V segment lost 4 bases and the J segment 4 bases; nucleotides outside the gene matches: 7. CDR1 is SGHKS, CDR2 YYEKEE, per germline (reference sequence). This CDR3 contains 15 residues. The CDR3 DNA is TGTGCCAGCAGCCTTGGGACTAGCGGAGGGTACGAGCAGTACTTC. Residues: CASSLGTSGGYEQYF.

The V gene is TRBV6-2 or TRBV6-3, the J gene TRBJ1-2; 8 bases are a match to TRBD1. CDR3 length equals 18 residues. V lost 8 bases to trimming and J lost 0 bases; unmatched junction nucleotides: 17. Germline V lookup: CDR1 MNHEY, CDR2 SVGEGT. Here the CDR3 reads CASCLGQGGSAANYGYTF. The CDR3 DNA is TGTGCCAGCTGTTTAGGACAGGGAGGATCTGCTGCTAACTATGGCTACACCTTC.

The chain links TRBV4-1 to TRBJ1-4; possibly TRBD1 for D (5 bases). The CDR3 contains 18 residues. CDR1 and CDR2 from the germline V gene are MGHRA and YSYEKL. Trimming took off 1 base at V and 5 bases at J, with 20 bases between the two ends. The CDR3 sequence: CASSQVLPGRANNEKLFF. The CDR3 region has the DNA TGCGCCAGCAGCCAAGTACTCCCAGGGAGGGCGAACAATGAAAAACTGTTTTTT.